This T cell receptor (beta chain) was captured in a study of T cell changes during pregnancy in multiple sclerosis. Trimming took 3 bases from V and 7 from J, leaving 15 bases between them. The CDR3 loop spans 14 amino acids. Germline assignment: CDR1 MNHEY and CDR2 SMNVEV (reference sequence). Repertoires were generated with immunoSEQ multiplex PCR, while TCRdb's copy carries only in-frame clones and drops some. The sample has some 28,000 clones, approximately 88% seen once. The receptor's source is a female donor with multiple sclerosis, enrolled in a pregnancy study. The sequencing here drew on CD8+ T cells from peripheral blood mononuclear cells, taken before pregnancy. The chain employs TRBV27 and TRBJ1-2, with TRBD1 as a possible D gene (5 bases). Written as DNA, the CDR3 is TGTGCCAGCAGTTTTGGGGGAGGGGCCCTTGGCTACACCTTC. This encodes CASSFGGGALGYTF.